These 12 T cell receptor beta chains share one sample of origin, sequenced in a study of T cells in Graves' hyperthyroidism and ophthalmopathy. TCR beta CDR3 regions were amplified from RNA. Initially, a first-round RT-PCR of the TCR CDR3 employed the HTBI primer set. Via MiXCR, TCRdb re-called the multiplex PCR reads, giving one row per CDR3 protein. The repertoire has roughly 250,000 distinct CDR3 sequences, around 22% of them found once; the top ten carry about 60%. The sample comprised blood. These receptors came from a man aged 30 to 45 with Graves' ophthalmopathy.

The rearrangement uses TRBV25-1 and TRBJ2-1; 7 nucleotides agree with TRBD2. Germline V lookup: CDR1 MGHDK, CDR2 SYGVNS. With 0 bases clipped from V and 2 bases from J, the junction kept 4 bases outside the gene matches. The CDR3 consists of 16 residues. The CDR3 DNA follows: TGTGCCAGCAGTGAATATTCAAGCGGGGCCTACAATGAGCAGTTCTTC. Residues: CASSEYSSGAYNEQFF.

This clonotype was counted at least ten times. CDR3 coding DNA: TGTGCCAGCAGCCCAGGACCCGGCGAATGGGTCACAGATACGCAGTATTTT. It yields the protein CASSPGPGEWVTDTQYF. This sequence joins TRBV12-3 or TRBV12-4 and TRBJ2-3, with no clear D. The CDR3 is 17 residues long. V gave up 6 bases and J gave up 2 bases, with 21 bases separating them.

The CDR3 bases are TGCGCCAGCAGTGACGGTTACAGGGCAACTAATGAAAAACTGTTTTTT. Its translation: CASSDGYRATNEKLFF. The chain carries TRBV10-2 and TRBJ1-4; tentatively, D is TRBD1 (6 bases). The CDR3 covers 16 residues. Germline CDR1 WSHSY, CDR2 SAAADI. Trimming took off 3 bases at V and 0 bases at J, with 11 bases between the two ends.

The rearrangement links TRBV10-3 to TRBJ2-7; 8 positions match TRBD1. J lost 2 bases, V lost 1 base, and 7 bases had no gene match. Germline lookup yields CDR1 ENHRY and CDR2 SYGVKD. CDR3 length: 16 residues. The DNA of the CDR3 is TGTGCCATCAGTGAGTTAGACAGGGGCAAGACCTACGAGCAGTACTTC. This gives the protein CAISELDRGKTYEQYF.

As to this clonotype: One junction end does not reproduce the germline sequence, and a read error may be involved. The chain couples TRBV5-4 to TRBJ2-2; 8 bases are shared with TRBD2. The length of the CDR3 is 12 residues. CDR1 and CDR2 from the germline V gene are SGHNT and YYREEE (reference sequence). The CDR3 loop is CASSLEGSGGFF. The CDR3 nucleotides are TGTGCCAGCAGCCTGGAAGGGTCGGGAGGGTTCTTT.

The gene calls are TRBV7-9 and TRBJ2-2, with D unclear. Germline V CDR1 and CDR2: SEHNR, FQNEAQ (reference sequence). The CDR3 consists of 16 residues. The V and J ends lost 7 bases and 0 bases respectively, with 15 bases between them. The CDR3 DNA reads TGTGCCAGCACCACCTCCCTACGGCCGAACACCGGGGAGCTGTTTTTT. Translated, it gives CASTTSLRPNTGELFF.

A few counts support this clonotype. J is TRBJ2-4 and V is TRBV11-3, with TRBD1 matching over 7 bases. V dropped 5 bases and J dropped 0; count of bases not matched to a gene: 7. The CDR3 sequence is 16 residues long. CDR1 is SGHNT and CDR2 is YENEEA in the germline V gene. The CDR3 nucleotides read TGTGCCAGCAGCGGGACAGCAGGGCTAGCCAAAAACATTCAGTACTTC. Its protein is CASSGTAGLAKNIQYF.

This clonotype was recorded many times. The rearrangement uses TRBV12-3 or TRBV12-4 and TRBJ2-3; D is ambiguous. V was clipped by 5 bases and J by 0 bases, with 12 bases between them. The CDR3 is made up of 15 amino acids. This CDR3 is CASSSTLDSTDTQYF. Here the CDR3 DNA reads TGTGCCAGCAGTAGCACCTTGGACAGCACAGATACGCAGTATTTT.

The CDR3 DNA reads TGCAGTGCTACGGACAGGGAAGTTACCGGGGAGCTGTTTTTT. Encoded protein: CSATDREVTGELFF. This chain uses TRBV20-1 with TRBJ2-2; 8 positions agree with TRBD1. The CDR3 length is 14 residues. CDR1 is DFQATT, CDR2 SNEGSKA, per germline (reference sequence). V shed 4 bases and J 5 bases; nucleotides not matched to a gene: 6.

This clonotype was counted many times. The chain is built from TRBV10-1 and TRBJ2-1, with 15 bases lining up with TRBD2. This CDR3 contains 16 residues. V dropped 5 bases and J dropped 7; count of bases not matched to a gene: 6. Germline V gene sequence: CDR1 WNHNN, CDR2 SYGVQD (reference sequence). In DNA, the CDR3 is TGCGCCAGCAGTCCCGGACTAGCGGGAGGGCAGAATGAGCAGTTCTTC. Protein product: CASSPGLAGGQNEQFF.

This clonotype was detected ten times or more. This sequence joins TRBV3-1 and TRBJ1-1; no definite D call. Between the trimmed V and J ends, which lost 3 bases and 1 base, there was a span of 6 bases. CDR3 length equals 13 residues. Germline-derived CDR1 and CDR2 are LGHDT and YNNKEL (reference sequence). The CDR3 region is CASSHGTNTEAFF. The CDR3 DNA follows: TGTGCCAGCAGCCATGGAACGAACACTGAAGCTTTCTTT.

In this sample, this clonotype turned up many times. Just one base apart from a much larger clone, this may be a read error. This chain connects TRBV7-3 to TRBJ1-1; D gene unclear. The germline gives CDR1 SGHTA, CDR2 FQGTGA. Trimming left V 2 bases short and J 1 base short, with 5 bases between. The CDR3 sequence is 13 residues long. CDR3 sequence: CASSLQRNTEAFF. The CDR3 nucleotides read TGTGCCAGCAGCTTACAGCGGAACACTGAAGCTTTCTTT.